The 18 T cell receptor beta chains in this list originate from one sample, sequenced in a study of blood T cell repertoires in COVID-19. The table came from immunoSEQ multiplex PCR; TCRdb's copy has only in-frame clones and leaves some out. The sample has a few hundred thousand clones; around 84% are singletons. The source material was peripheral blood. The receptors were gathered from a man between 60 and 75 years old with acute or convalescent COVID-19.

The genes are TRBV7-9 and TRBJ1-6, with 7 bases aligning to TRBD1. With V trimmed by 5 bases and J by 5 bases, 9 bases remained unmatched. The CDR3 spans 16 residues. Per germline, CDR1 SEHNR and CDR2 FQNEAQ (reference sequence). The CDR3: CASSALGTANNSPLHF. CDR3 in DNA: TGTGCCAGCAGCGCCCTGGGGACAGCCAATAATTCACCCCTCCACTTT.

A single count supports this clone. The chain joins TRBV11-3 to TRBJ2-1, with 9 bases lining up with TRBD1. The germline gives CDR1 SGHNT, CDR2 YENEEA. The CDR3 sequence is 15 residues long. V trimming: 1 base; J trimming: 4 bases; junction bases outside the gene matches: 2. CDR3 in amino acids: CASSLGGTGYNEQFF. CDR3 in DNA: TGTGCCAGCAGCTTAGGAGGGACAGGGTACAATGAGCAGTTCTTC.

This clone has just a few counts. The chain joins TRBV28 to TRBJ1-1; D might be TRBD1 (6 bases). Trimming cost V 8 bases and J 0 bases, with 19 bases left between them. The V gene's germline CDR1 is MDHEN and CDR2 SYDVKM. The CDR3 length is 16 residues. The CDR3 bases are TGTGCCAGCGCGGAGTTAATGGGACAATTGAACACTGAAGCTTTCTTT. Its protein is CASAELMGQLNTEAFF.

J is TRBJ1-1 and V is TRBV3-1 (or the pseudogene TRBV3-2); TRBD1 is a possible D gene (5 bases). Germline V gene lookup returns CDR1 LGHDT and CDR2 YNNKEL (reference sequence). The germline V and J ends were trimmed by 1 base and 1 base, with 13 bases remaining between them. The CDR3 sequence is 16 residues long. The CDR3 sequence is CASSQGAGGRNTEAFF. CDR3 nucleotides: TGTGCCAGCAGCCAAGGGGCGGGGGGAAGGAACACTGAAGCTTTCTTT.

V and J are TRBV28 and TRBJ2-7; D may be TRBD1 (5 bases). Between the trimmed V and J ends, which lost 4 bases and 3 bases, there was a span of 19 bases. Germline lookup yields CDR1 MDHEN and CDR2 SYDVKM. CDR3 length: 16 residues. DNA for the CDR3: TGTGCCAGCAGTTCTTCTCTCAGGGTGGGGATCTACGAGCAGTACTTC. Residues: CASSSSLRVGIYEQYF.

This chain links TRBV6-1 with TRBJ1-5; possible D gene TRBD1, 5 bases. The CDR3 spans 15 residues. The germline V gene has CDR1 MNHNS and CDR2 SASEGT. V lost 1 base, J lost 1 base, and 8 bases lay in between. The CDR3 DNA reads TGTGCCAGCAGTGAAGAGGGGCTAAGCAATCAGCCCCAGCATTTT. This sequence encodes CASSEEGLSNQPQHF.

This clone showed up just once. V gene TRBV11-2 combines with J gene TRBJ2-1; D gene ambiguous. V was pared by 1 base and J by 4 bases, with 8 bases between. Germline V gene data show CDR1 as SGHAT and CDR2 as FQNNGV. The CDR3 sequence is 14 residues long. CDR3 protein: CASSLVQLYNEQFF. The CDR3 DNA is TGTGCCAGCAGCTTAGTACAGTTGTACAATGAGCAGTTCTTC.

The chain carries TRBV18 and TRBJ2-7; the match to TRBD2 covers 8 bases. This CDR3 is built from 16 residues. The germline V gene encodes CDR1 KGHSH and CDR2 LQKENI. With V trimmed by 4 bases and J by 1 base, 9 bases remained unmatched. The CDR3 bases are TGTGCCAGCTCACTACTGAGCGGGGGCCATTCCTACGAGCAGTACTTC. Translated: CASSLLSGGHSYEQYF.

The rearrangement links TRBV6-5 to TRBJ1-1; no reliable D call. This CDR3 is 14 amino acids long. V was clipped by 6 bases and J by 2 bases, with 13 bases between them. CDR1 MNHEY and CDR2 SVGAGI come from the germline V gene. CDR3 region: CASRIALENTEAFF. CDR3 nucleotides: TGTGCCAGCAGAATCGCCCTAGAAAACACTGAAGCTTTCTTT.

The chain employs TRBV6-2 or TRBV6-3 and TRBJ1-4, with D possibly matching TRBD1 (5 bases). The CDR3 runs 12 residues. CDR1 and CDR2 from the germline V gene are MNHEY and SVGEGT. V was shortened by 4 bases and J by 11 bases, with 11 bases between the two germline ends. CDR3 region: CASSSSDSKLFF. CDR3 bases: TGTGCCAGCAGTTCCTCCGACAGTAAACTGTTTTTT.

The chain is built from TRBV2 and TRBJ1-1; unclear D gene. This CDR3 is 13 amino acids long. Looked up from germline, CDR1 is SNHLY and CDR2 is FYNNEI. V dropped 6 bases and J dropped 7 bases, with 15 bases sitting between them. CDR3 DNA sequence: TGTGCCAGCAGACCCTCGGCGGCGGGTGAAGCTTTCTTT. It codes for CASRPSAAGEAFF.

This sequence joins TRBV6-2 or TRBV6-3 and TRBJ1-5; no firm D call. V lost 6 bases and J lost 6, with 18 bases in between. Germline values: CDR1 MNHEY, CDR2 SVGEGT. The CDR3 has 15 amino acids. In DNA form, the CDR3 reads TGTGCCAGCAGCCTCGTCGGGGTAACGGGTCAGCCCCAGCATTTT. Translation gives CASSLVGVTGQPQHF.

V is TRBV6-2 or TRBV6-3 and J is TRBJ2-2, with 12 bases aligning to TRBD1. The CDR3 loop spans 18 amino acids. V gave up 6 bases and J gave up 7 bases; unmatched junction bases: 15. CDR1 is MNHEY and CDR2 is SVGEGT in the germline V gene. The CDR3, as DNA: TGTGCCAGCAGCCGTTCCGCCGGGACAGGGGGCGCGGGCGGGGAGCTGTTTTTT. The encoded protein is CASSRSAGTGGAGGELFF.

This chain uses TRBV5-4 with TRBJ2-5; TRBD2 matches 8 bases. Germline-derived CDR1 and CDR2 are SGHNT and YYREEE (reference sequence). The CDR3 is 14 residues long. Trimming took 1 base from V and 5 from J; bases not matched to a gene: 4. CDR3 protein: CASSLLAGRETQYF. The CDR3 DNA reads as TGTGCCAGCAGCTTGTTAGCGGGGCGGGAGACCCAGTACTTC.

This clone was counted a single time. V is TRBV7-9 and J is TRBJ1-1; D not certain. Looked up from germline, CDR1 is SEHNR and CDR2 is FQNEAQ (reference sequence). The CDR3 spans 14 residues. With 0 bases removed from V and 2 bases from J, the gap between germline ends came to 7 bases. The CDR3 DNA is TGTGCCAGCAGCTTAGCGGGAGCCAACACTGAAGCTTTCTTT. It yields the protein CASSLAGANTEAFF.

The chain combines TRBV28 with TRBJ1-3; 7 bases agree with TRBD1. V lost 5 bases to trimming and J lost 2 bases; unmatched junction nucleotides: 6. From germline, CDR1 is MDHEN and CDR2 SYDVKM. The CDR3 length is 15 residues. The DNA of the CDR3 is TGTGCCAGCAGTCCACTTGACAGGGCTGGAAACACCATATATTTT. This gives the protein CASSPLDRAGNTIYF.

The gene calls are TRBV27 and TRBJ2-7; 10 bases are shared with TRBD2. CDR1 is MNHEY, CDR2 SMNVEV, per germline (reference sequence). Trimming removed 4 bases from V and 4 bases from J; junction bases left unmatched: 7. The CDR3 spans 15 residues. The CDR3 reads CASSSLSGGGYEQYF. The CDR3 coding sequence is TGTGCCAGCAGTTCCCTCAGCGGGGGGGGATACGAGCAGTACTTC.

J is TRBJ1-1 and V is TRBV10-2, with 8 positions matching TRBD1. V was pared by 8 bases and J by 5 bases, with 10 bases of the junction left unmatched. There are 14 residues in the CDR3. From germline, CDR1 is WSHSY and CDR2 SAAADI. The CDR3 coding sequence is TGCGCCAGCCTTGCTCAGGGGGCAACGACTGAAGCTTTCTTT. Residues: CASLAQGATTEAFF.